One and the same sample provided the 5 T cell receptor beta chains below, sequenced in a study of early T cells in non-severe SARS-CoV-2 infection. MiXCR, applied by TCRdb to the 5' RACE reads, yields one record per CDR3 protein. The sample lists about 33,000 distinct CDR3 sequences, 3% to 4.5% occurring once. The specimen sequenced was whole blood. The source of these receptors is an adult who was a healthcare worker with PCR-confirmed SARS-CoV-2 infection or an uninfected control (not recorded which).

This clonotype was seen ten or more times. The DNA of the CDR3 is TGTGCCAGTAGTACCCAGGACAGGGGAGGCACAGATACGCAGTATTTT. Translation: CASSTQDRGGTDTQYF. V and J are TRBV19 and TRBJ2-3, with 9 positions matching TRBD1. The CDR3 extends over 16 amino acids. V lost 4 bases, J lost 1 base, and 6 bases stayed unmatched. The V gene's germline CDR1 is LNHDA and CDR2 SQIVND (reference sequence).

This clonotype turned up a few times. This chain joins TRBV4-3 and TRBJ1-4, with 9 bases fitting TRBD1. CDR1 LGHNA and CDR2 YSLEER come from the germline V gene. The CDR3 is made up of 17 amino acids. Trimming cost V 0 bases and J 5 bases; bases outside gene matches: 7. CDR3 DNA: TGCGCCAGCAGCCAAGATCTTGGGGGGACAGGGAATGAAAAACTGTTTTTT. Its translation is CASSQDLGGTGNEKLFF.

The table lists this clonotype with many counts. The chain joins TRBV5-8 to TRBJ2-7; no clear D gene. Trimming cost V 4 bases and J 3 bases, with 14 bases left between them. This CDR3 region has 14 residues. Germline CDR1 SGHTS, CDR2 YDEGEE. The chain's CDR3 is CASSPRWANYEQYV. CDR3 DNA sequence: TGTGCCAGCAGCCCCAGGTGGGCTAACTACGAGCAGTACGTC.

This chain's CDR3 is CASSPRTKYQETQYF. The CDR3 DNA reads as TGTGCCAGCAGCCCAAGGACCAAGTACCAAGAGACCCAGTACTTC. The chain employs TRBV7-8 and TRBJ2-5, with D uncertain. The CDR3 sequence is 15 residues long. Trimming took off 5 bases at V and 0 bases at J, with 13 bases between the two ends. Per germline, CDR1 SGHVS and CDR2 FQNEAQ.

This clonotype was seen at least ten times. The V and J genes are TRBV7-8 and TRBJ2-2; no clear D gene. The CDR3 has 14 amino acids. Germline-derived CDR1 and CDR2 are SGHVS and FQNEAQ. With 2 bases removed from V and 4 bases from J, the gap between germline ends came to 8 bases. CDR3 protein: CASSLTQVTGELFF. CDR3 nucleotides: TGTGCCAGCAGCTTAACCCAGGTCACCGGGGAGCTGTTTTTT.